These T cell receptor beta chains were read from a single sample in a study of blood T cell repertoires in COVID-19. Method: immunoSEQ multiplex PCR; TCRdb's copy keeps in-frame clones and lacks some. The sample has some 38,000 clones, roughly 80% seen once. Material for sequencing was peripheral blood. The receptors shown here come from a man in his sixties in a cohort sampled during active COVID-19. The CDR3 runs from the conserved cysteine through the conserved F or W. Each record gives: J gene, D gene, clone size, V gene, CDR3 protein, CDR3 DNA. A D gene is named only where the DNA matches it firmly. The size field is filled for only some rows; it gives once, few, many or a size class.

J: TRBJ2-7; D: TRBD2; size: few; V: TRBV19; CDR3: CASSIGSGTSSYEQYF; DNA: TGTGCCAGTAGTATTGGGTCCGGGACTAGCTCCTACGAGCAGTACTTC
J: TRBJ2-3; D: .; size: .; V: TRBV29-1; CDR3: CSVGKPGGSTDTQYF; DNA: TGCAGCGTTGGGAAGCCCGGCGGAAGCACAGATACGCAGTATTTT
J: TRBJ2-5; D: .; size: .; V: TRBV21-1; CDR3: CASSPSLEEETQYF; DNA: TGTGCCAGCAGCCCCTCCCTGGAGGAAGAGACCCAGTACTTC
J: TRBJ2-3; D: TRBD1; size: .; V: TRBV6-6; CDR3: CASSQDRVTDTQYF; DNA: TGTGCCAGCAGTCAAGACAGGGTAACAGATACGCAGTATTTT
J: TRBJ2-1; D: .; size: few; V: TRBV9; CDR3: CASSVGSYNEQFF; DNA: TGTGCCAGCAGCGTTGGTAGCTACAATGAGCAGTTCTTC
J: TRBJ1-2; D: TRBD1; size: .; V: TRBV6-6; CDR3: CASSSAGGESYGYTF; DNA: TGTGCCAGCAGCTCCGCAGGGGGCGAATCCTATGGCTACACCTTC
J: TRBJ1-4; D: .; size: .; V: TRBV11-1; CDR3: CASGGGFGEKLFF; DNA: TGTGCCAGCGGCGGGGGCTTCGGTGAAAAACTGTTTTTT
J: TRBJ1-1; D: TRBD1; size: once; V: TRBV27; CDR3: CASSFPRQGVTEAFF; DNA: TGTGCCAGCAGTTTCCCTCGACAGGGAGTCACTGAAGCTTTCTTT
J: TRBJ1-2; D: .; size: .; V: TRBV12-3/TRBV12-4; CDR3: CASSKSSDYGYTF; DNA: TGTGCCAGCAGTAAATCCTCAGACTATGGCTACACCTTC
J: TRBJ2-2; D: TRBD1; size: .; V: TRBV7-6; CDR3: CASSLEGGGTGELFF; DNA: TGTGCCAGCAGCTTAGAAGGGGGCGGAACCGGGGAGCTGTTTTTT
J: TRBJ1-6; D: .; size: few; V: TRBV5-1; CDR3: CASRQDTDGSPLHF; DNA: TGCGCCAGCAGGCAGGACACGGATGGTTCACCCCTCCACTTT
J: TRBJ2-3; D: .; size: .; V: TRBV11-2; CDR3: CASSLAGGPRTDTQYF; DNA: TGTGCCAGCAGCCTAGCCGGAGGACCGCGCACAGATACGCAGTATTTT
J: TRBJ1-5; D: .; size: .; V: TRBV4-3; CDR3: CASSQDFNQPQHF; DNA: TGCGCCAGCAGCCAGGACTTTAATCAGCCCCAGCATTTT
J: TRBJ2-1; D: .; size: .; V: TRBV6-1; CDR3: CASSELRPPTPPQFF; DNA: TGTGCCAGCAGTGAATTGCGTCCCCCTACCCCCCCCCAGTTCTTC
J: TRBJ1-6; D: TRBD1; size: medium-sized; V: TRBV7-9; CDR3: CASSRETGTYNSPLHF; DNA: TGTGCCAGCAGCCGAGAGACAGGGACCTATAATTCACCCCTCCACTTT
J: TRBJ2-2; D: .; size: .; V: TRBV7-2; CDR3: CASSWGANTGELFF; DNA: TGTGCCAGCAGTTGGGGGGCGAACACCGGGGAGCTGTTTTTT